This TCR beta chain stems from a study of vaccination effects on CD4 cells after COVID-19. V shed 2 bases and J shed 0 bases, with 11 bases lying between them. Germline V gene data show CDR1 as SNHLY and CDR2 as FYNNEI. The CDR3 runs 15 residues. Turning to this clone: Its antigen is undetermined.

Here immunoSEQ multiplex PCR was the method, and the copy in TCRdb shows in-frame clones only, minus some. Of tens of thousands of clones in the sample, 75% to 85% were seen once. Sequencing in the ViraFEST assay came after antigen-specific CD4+ T cells had been expanded with viral peptide pools, which were used to stimulate PBMC. Culture lasted around eleven days before CD4+ T cell isolation. Each person got two doses of an mRNA SARS-CoV-2 vaccine, BNT162b2 or mRNA-1273. On both days 3 and 7, half of the culture medium was replaced with IL-2 medium. The rearrangement joins TRBV2 to TRBJ2-7; D unresolved. Sequenced material: CD4+ T cells from PBMCs cultured with HCoV-229E spike peptides, taken after COVID-19 vaccination. This TCR was sampled from a human donor who received a COVID-19 vaccine. CDR3 loop: CASSEYGPSSYEQYV. In nucleotides, the CDR3 is TGTGCCAGCAGTGAATATGGCCCTAGCTCCTACGAGCAGTACGTC.